This T cell receptor beta chain was retrieved from a study of control samples from healthy donors and cancer patients (dated by TCRdb to between 2020 and 2021). As regards this clone: It has no known antigen specificity. Base qualities were left out, and no much larger clone turns up one base away.

The CDR3 covers 14 residues, taking in both the cysteine and the phenylalanine. The read is trimmed to its CDR3 DNA, 42 bases read in frame from base 1. The germline V gene sets CDR1 to MNHEY and CDR2 to SVGAGI. V is pared back by 4 bases and J by 0 bases, with 6 bases lying between the germline termini. The library relied on the immunoSEQ multiplex PCR assay. The source is immuneACCESS, and TCRdb retained only in-frame sequences with V and J called. Part of the clones is not carried over; for the studies checked, unresolved V genes explain less than half of this, and the remainder is unexplained. The sample table holds just under 150,000 clones, of which 80% to 95% were seen once. The top ten clones comprise 3% to 4% of the sample.

The chain employs TRBV6-5 and TRBJ1-4; no D gene can be assigned with confidence. The receptor was derived from a man younger than 45 in good health. The source material was blood. The CDR3 protein sequence reads: CASSLETTNEKLFF. The DNA sequence reads TGTGCCAGCAGTTTGGAAACAACTAATGAAAAACTGTTTTTT.